This note documents a single TCR beta chain sequence. What it recognizes is unknown. This entry belongs to a study of shared clonotypes between healthy human individuals. Study-wide results and limits: Among the subsets, naive ones generally showed larger estimated richness than memory ones. An anticipated effect of sequencing depth on clonotype sharing among donors was recognized.

With V trimmed by 5 bases and J by 8 bases, 3 bases remained unmatched. CDR1 and CDR2 from the germline V gene are LNHDA and SQIVND (reference sequence). This CDR3 has 12 amino acids. The study ran the assay at deep level. Clones were sequenced by immunoSEQ multiplex PCR, and TCRdb holds only the in-frame ones, with some missing. The data show fewer than 850,000 clones, 90% seen once. CD45RO+ cells plus CCR7-negative CD45RA+ TemRA cells formed CD8 memory. The chain joins TRBV19 to TRBJ1-2; 9 bases are a match to TRBD1. This TCR came from a man aged 18 to 30 in good health. Some clones in this sample may be carry-over from other donors' samples. The sample comprised memory CD8+ T cells from PBMCs. Regarding subset: CD45RO+ cells pooled with CCR7-negative TemRA cells. This chain's CDR3 is CASSWTGVGYTF. The DNA of the CDR3 is TGTGCCAGTAGTTGGACAGGGGTAGGCTACACCTTC. The variable domain in full, completed from reference TRBV19 and TRBJ1-2, reads DGGITQSPKYLFRKEGQNVTLSCEQNLNHDAMYWYRQDPGQGLRLIYYSQIVNDFQKGDIAEGYSVSREKKESFPLTVTSAQKNPTAFYLCASSWTGVGYTFGSGTRLTVV.